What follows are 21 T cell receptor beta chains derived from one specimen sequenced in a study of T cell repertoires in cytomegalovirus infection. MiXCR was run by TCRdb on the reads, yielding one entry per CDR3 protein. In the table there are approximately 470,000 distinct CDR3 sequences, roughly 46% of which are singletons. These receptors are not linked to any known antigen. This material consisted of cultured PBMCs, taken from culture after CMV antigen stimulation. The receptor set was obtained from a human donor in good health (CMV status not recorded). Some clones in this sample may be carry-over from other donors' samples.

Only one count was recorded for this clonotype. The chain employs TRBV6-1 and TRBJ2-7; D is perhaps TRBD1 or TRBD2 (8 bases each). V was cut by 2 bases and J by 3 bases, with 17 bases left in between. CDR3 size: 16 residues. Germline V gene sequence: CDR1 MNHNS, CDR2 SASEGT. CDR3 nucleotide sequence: TGTGCCAGCAGTGAAAGCGGGGGACAGGCGAGCTACGAGCAGTACTTC. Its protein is CASSESGGQASYEQYF.

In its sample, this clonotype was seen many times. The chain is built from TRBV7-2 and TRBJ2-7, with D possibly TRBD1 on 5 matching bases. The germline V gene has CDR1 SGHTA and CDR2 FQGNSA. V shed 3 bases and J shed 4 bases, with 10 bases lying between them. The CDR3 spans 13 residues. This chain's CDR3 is CASSFSQGYEQYF. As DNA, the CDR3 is TGTGCCAGCAGCTTTTCCCAGGGTTACGAGCAGTACTTC.

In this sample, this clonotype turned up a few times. CDR3 nucleotide sequence: TGTGCCAGCAGTTGGGGTTCCGAGCAGTACTTC. It is translated as CASSWGSEQYF. The J gene is TRBJ2-7, the V gene TRBV12-3 or TRBV12-4; D gene ambiguous. The CDR3 is 11 amino acids. The V end was cut by 4 bases, the J end by 6 bases, with 7 bases between.

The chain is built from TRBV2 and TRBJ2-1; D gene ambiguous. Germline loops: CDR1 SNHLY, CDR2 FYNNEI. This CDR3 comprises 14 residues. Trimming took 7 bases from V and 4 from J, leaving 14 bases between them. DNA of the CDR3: TGTGCCAGCATGGTGGGATTGATTTACAATGAGCAGTTCTTC. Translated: CASMVGLIYNEQFF.

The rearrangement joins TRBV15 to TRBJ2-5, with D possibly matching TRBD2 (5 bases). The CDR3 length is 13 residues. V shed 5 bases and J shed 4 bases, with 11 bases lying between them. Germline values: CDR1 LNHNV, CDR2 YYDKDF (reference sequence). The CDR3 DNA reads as TGTGCCACCAGCGGGTCCCGGGGAGAGACCCAGTACTTC. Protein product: CATSGSRGETQYF.

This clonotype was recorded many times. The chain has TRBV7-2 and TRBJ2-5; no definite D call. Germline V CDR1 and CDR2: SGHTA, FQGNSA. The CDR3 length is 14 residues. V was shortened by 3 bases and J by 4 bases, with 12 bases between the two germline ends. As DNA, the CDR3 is TGTGCCAGCAGCTTCTTAGGCCCCCCAGAGACCCAGTACTTC. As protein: CASSFLGPPETQYF. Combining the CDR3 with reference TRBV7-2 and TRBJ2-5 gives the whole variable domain GAGVSQSPSNKVTEKGKDVELRCDPISGHTALYWYRQSLGQGLEFLIYFQGNSAPDKSGLPSDRFSAERTGGSVSTLTIQRTQQEDSAVYLCASSFLGPPETQYFGPGTRLLVL.

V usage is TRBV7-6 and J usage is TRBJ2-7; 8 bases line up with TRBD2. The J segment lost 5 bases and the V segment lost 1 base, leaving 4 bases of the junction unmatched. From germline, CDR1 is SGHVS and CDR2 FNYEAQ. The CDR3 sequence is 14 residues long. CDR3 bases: TGTGCCAGCAGCTTAGGGCCGGGAGGGGACGAGCAGTACTTC. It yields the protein CASSLGPGGDEQYF.

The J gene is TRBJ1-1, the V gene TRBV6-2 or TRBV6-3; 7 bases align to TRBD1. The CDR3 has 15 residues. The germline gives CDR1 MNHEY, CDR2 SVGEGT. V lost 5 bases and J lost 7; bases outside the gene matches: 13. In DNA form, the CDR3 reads TGTGCCAGCAGTCGTCCGTACAGGGGACCTAATGAAGCTTTCTTT. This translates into CASSRPYRGPNEAFF.

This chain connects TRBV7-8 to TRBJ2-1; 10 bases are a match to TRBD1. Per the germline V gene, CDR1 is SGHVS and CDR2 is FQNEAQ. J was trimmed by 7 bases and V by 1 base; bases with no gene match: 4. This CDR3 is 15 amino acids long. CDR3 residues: CASSLVRQGANEQFF. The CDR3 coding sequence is TGTGCCAGCAGCTTAGTTCGACAGGGGGCTAATGAGCAGTTCTTC.

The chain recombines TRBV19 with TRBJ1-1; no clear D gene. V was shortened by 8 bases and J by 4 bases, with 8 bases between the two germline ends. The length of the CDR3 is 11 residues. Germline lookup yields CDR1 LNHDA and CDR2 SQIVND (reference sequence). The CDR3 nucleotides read TGTGCCAGTTTACGTGTCACTGAAGCTTTCTTT. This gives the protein CASLRVTEAFF.

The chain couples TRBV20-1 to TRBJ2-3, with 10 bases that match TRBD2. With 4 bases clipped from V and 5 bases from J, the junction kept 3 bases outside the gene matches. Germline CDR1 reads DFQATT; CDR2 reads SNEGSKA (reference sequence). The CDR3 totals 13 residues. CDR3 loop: CSATTSGIDTQYF. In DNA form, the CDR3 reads TGCAGTGCTACAACTAGCGGGATAGATACGCAGTATTTT.

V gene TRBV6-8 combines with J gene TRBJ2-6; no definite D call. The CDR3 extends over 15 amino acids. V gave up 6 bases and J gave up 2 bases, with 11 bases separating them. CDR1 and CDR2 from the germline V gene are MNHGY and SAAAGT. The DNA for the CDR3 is TGTGCCAGCAGCAGCCAGAGGACTGGGGCCAACGTCCTGACTTTC. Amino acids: CASSSQRTGANVLTF.

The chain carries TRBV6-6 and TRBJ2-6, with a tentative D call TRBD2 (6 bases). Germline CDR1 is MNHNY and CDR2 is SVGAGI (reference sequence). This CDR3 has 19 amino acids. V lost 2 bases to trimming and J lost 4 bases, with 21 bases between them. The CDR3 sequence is CASSYQRRGGVAGANVLTF. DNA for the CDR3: TGTGCCAGCAGTTACCAAAGACGGGGCGGGGTTGCGGGGGCCAACGTCCTGACTTTC.

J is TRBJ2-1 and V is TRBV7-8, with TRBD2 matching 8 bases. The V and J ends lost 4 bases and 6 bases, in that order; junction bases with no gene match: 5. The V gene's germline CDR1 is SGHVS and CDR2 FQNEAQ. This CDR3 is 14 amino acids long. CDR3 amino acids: CASSYLAGTNEQFF. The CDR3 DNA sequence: TGTGCCAGCAGCTATCTAGCGGGCACCAATGAGCAGTTCTTC.

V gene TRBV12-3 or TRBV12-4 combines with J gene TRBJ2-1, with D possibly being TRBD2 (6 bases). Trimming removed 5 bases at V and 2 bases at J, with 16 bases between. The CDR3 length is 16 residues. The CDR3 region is CASSPREEAPYNEQFF. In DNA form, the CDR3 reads TGTGCCAGCAGTCCCAGGGAGGAGGCTCCCTACAATGAGCAGTTCTTC.

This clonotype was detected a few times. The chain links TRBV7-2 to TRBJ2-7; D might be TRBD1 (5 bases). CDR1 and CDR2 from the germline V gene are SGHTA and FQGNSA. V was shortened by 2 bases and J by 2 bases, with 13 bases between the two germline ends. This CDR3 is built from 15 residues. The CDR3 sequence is CASSLRGQGTYEQYF. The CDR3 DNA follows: TGTGCCAGCAGCTTAAGGGGCCAGGGTACCTACGAGCAGTACTTC.

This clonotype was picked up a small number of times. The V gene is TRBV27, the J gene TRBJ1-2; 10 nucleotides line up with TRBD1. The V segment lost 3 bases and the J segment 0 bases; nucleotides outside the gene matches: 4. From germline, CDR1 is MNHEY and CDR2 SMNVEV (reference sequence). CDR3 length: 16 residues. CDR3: CASSLGQGLTNYGYTF. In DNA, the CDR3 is TGTGCCAGCAGTTTGGGACAGGGGCTCACTAACTATGGCTACACCTTC.

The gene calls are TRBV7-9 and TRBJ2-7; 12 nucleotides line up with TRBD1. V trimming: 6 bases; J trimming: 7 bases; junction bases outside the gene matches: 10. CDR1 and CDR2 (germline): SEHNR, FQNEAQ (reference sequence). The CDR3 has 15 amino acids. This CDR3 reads CASRAGGQGAGEQYF. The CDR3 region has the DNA TGTGCCAGCAGAGCCGGGGGACAGGGGGCCGGGGAGCAGTACTTC.

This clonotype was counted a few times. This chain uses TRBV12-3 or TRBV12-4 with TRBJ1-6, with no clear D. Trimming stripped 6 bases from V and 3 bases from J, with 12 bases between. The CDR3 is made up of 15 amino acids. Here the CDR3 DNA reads TGTGCCAGCAGCCGGGGATACAGCTATAATTCACCCCTCCACTTT. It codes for CASSRGYSYNSPLHF.

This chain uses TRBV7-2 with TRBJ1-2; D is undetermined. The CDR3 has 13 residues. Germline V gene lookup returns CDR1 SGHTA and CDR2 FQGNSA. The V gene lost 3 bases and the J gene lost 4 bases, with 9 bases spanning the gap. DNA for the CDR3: TGTGCCAGCAGCTTCGCCGGCAGCTATGGCTACACCTTC. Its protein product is CASSFAGSYGYTF.

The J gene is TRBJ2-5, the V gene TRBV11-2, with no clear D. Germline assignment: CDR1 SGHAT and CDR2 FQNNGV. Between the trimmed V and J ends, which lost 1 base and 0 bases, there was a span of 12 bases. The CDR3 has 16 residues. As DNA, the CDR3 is TGTGCCAGCAGCTTAGGTGACTCCGTGTACCAAGAGACCCAGTACTTC. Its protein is CASSLGDSVYQETQYF.